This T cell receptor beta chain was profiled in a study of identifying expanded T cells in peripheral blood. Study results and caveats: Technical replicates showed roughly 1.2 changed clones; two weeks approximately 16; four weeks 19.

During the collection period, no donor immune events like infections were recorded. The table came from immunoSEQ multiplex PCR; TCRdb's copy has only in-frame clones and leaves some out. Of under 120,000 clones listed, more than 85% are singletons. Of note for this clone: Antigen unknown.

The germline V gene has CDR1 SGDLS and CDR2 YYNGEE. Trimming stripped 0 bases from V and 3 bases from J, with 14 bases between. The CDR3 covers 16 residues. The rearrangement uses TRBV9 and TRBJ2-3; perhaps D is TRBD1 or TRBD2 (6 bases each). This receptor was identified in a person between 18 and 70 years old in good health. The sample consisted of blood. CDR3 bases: TGTGCCAGCAGCGTAGGGGGGGCCTATCGGACAGATACGCAGTATTTT. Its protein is CASSVGGAYRTDTQYF.